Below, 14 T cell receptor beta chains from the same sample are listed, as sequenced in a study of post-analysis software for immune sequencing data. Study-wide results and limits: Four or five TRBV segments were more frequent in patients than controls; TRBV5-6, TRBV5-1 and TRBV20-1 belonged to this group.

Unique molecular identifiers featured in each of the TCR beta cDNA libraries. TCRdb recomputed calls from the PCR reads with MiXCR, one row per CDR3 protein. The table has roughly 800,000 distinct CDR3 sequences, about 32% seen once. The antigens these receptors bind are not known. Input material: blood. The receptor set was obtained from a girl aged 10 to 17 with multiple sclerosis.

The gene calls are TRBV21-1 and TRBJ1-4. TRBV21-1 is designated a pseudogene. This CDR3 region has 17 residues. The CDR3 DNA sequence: TGTGCCAGCAGCAAAGTACAGTTTTATGCAACTAATGAAAAACTGTTTTTT. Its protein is CASSKVQFYATNEKLFF.

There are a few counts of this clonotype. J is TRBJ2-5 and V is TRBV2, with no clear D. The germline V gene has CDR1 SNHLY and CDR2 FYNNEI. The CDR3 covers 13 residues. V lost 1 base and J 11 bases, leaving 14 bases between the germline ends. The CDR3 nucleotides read TGTGCCAGCAGTGAAGACAGTTTGGGCAAGCAGTACTTC. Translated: CASSEDSLGKQYF.

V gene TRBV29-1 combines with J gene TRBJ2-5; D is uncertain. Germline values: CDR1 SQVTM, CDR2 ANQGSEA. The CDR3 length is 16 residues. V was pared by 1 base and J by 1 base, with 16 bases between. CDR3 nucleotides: TGCAGCGTTGAAGGAGAGAGCGTGAGAAGCCAAGAGACCCAGTACTTC. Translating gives CSVEGESVRSQETQYF.

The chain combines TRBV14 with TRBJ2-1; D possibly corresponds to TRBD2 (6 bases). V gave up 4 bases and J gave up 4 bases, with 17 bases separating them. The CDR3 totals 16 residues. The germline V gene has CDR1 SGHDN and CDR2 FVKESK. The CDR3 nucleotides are TGTGCCAGCAGCCCGAGCGGGCCACACAGATACAATGAGCAGTTCTTC. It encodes CASSPSGPHRYNEQFF.

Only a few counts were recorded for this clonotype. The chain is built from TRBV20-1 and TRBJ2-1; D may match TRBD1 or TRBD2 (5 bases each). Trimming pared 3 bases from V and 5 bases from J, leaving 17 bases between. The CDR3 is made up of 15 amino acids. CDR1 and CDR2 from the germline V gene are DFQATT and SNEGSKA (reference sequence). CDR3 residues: CSASRLGAGNNEQFF. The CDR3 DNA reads TGCAGTGCTAGTAGGCTCGGGGCAGGGAACAATGAGCAGTTCTTC.

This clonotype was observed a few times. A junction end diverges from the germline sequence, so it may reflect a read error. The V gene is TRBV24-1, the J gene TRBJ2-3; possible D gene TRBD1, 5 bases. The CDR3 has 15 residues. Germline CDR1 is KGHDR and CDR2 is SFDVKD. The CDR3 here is CATSDPQGFTDTQYF. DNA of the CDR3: TGCGCCACCAGTGATCCTCAGGGTTTCACAGATACGCAGTATTTT.

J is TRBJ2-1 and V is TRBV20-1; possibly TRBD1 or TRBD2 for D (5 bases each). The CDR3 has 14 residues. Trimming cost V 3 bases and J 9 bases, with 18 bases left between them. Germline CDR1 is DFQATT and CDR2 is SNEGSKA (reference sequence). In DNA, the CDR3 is TGCAGTGCTAGCGGTGGGGGTATGAGGAGTGAGCAGTTCTTC. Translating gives CSASGGGMRSEQFF.

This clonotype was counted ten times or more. The CDR3 spells CASSSPGQVNQPQHF. For the CDR3, the DNA is TGTGCCAGCAGTTCTCCGGGACAGGTAAATCAGCCCCAGCATTTT. The rearrangement uses TRBV5-5 and TRBJ1-5; TRBD1 matches at 8 bases. Germline assignment: CDR1 SGHKS and CDR2 YYEKEE (reference sequence). Unmatched junction bases numbered 8, after V lost 5 bases and J lost 4 bases. The CDR3 extends over 15 amino acids.

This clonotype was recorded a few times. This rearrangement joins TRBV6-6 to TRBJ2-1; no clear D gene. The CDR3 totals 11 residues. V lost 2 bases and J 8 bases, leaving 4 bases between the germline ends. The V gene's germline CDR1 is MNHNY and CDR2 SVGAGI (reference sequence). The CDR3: CASSYPDEQFF. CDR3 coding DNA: TGTGCCAGCAGTTACCCGGATGAGCAGTTCTTC.

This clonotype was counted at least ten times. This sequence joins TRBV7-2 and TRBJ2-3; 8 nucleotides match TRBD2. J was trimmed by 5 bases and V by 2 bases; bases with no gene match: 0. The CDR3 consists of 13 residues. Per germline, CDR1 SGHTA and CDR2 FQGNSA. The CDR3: CASSLSGGDTQYF. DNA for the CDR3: TGTGCCAGCAGCTTAAGCGGGGGAGATACGCAGTATTTT.

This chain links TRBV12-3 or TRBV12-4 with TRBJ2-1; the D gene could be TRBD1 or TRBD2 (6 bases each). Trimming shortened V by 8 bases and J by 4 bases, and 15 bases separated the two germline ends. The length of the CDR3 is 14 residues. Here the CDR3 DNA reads TGTGCCAGCGCCAGAAGGGGGGCTTACAATGAGCAGTTCTTC. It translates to CASARRGAYNEQFF.

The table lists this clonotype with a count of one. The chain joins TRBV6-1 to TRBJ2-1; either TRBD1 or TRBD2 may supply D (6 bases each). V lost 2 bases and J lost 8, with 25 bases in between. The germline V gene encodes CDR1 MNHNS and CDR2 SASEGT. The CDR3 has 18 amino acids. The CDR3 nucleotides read TGTGCCAGCAGTGAATATGTCTCGGGGGCCCTAGGTGTCGATGAGCAGTTCTTC. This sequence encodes CASSEYVSGALGVDEQFF.

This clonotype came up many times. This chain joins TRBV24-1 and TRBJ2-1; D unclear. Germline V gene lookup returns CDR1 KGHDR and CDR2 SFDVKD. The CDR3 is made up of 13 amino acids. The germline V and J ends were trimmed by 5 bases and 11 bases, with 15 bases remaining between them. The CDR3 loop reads CATSGTGRGQQFF. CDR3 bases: TGTGCCACCAGTGGTACCGGACGCGGACAGCAGTTCTTC.

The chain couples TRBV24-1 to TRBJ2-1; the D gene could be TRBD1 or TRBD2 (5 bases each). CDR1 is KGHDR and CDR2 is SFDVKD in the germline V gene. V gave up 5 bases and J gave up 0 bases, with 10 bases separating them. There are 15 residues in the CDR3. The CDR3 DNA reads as TGTGCCACCAGTGGGGACCCTAGCTCCTACAATGAGCAGTTCTTC. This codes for CATSGDPSSYNEQFF.